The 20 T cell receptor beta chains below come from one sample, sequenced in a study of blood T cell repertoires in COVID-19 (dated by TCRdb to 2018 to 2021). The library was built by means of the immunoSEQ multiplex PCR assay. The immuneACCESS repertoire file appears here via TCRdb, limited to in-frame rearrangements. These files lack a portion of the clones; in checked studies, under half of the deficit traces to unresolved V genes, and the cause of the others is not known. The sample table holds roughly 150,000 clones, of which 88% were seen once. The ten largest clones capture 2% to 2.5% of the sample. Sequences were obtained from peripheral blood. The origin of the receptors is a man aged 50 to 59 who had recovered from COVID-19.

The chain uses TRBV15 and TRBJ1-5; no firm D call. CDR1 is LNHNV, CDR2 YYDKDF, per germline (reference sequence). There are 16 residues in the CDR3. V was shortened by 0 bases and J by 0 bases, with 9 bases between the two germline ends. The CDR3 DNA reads TGTGCCACCAGCAGAGAAAACATCCATAGCAATCAGCCCCAGCATTTT. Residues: CATSRENIHSNQPQHF.

In DNA form, the CDR3 reads TGTGCCAGCAGTGAAAGGAACATTTGGAGGTCTCAGCCCCAGCATTTT. Amino acids: CASSERNIWRSQPQHF. The V call is TRBV6-1, the J call TRBJ1-5, with no clear D. This CDR3 contains 16 residues. Trimming left V 2 bases short and J 6 bases short, with 17 bases between. Looked up from germline, CDR1 is MNHNS and CDR2 is SASEGT.

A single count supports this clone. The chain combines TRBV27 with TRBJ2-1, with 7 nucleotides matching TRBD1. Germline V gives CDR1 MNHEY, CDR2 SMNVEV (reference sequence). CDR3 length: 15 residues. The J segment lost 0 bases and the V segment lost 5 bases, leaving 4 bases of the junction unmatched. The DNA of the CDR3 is TGTGCCAGCAGTAGAACAGGGGTCTCCTACAATGAGCAGTTCTTC. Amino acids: CASSRTGVSYNEQFF.

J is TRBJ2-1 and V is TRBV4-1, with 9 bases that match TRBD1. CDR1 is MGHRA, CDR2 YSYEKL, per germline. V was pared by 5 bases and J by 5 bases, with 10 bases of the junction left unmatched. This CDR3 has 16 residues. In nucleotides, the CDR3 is TGCGCCAGCAGCTCACCGCTGGGACAGGGAAACAATGAGCAGTTCTTC. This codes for CASSSPLGQGNNEQFF.

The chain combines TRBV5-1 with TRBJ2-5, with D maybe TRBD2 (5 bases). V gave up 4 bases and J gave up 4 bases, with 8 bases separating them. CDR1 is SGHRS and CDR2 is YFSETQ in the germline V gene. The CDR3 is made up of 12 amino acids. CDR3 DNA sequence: TGCGCCAGCAGCCCGGCGGGAGAGACCCAGTACTTC. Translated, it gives CASSPAGETQYF. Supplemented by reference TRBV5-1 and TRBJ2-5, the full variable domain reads KAGVTQTPRYLIKTRGQQVTLSCSPISGHRSVSWYQQTPGQGLQFLFEYFSETQRNKGNFPGRFSGRQFSNSRSEMNVSTLELGDSALYLCASSPAGETQYFGPGTRLLVL.

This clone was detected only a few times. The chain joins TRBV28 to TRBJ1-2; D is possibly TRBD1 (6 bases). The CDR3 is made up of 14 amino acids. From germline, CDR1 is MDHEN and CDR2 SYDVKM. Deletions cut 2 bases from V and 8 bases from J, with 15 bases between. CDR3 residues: CASSLRQASRGYTF. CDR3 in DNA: TGTGCCAGCAGTTTACGACAGGCCTCGAGGGGCTACACCTTC.

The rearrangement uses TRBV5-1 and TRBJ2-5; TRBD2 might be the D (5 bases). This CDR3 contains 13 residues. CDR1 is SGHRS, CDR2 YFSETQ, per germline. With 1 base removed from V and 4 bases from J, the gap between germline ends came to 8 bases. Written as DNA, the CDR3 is TGCGCCAGCAGCTTGAGGGAGCTAGAGACCCAGTACTTC. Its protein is CASSLRELETQYF.

CDR3 in amino acids: CASSFRGVAGGNNEQFF. The CDR3 nucleotides read TGTGCCAGCAGCTTCCGGGGGGTAGCGGGAGGAAACAATGAGCAGTTCTTC. The rearrangement joins TRBV7-9 to TRBJ2-1; TRBD2 agrees at 10 bases. In germline, CDR1 is SEHNR, CDR2 FQNEAQ (reference sequence). V was clipped by 3 bases and J by 5 bases; unmatched bases: 10. The CDR3 totals 17 residues.

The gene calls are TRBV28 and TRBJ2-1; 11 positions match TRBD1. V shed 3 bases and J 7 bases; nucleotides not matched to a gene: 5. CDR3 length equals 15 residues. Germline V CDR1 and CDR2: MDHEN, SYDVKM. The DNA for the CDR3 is TGTGCCAGCAGTTTGGGAGGGACAGGGGGGAATGAGCAGTTCTTC. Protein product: CASSLGGTGGNEQFF. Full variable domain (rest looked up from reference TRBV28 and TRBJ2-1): DVKVTQSSRYLVKRTGEKVFLECVQDMDHENMFWYRQDPGLGLRLIYFSYDVKMKEKGDIPEGYSVSREKKERFSLILESASTNQTSMYLCASSLGGTGGNEQFFGPGTRLTVL.

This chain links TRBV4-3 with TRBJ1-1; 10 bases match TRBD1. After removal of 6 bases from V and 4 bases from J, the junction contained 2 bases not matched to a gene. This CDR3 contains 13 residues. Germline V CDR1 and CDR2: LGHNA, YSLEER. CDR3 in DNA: TGCGCCAGCAGAGGGGACAGGGGCACTGAAGCTTTCTTT. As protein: CASRGDRGTEAFF.

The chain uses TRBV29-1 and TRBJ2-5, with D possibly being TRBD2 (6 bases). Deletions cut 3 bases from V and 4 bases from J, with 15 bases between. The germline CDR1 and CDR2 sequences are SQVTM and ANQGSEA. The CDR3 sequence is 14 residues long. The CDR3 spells CSVEGLTGPETQYF. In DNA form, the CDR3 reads TGCAGCGTTGAGGGACTTACGGGTCCAGAGACCCAGTACTTC.

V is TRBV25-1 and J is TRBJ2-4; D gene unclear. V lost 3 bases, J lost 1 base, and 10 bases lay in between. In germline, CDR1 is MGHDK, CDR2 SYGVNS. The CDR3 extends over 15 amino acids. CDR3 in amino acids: CASSDTASAKNIQYF. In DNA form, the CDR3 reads TGTGCCAGCAGTGATACAGCCTCGGCCAAAAACATTCAGTACTTC.

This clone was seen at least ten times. CDR3 coding DNA: TGTGCCTGGAGTCCCCAGGGGGCGGGCAATGAGCAGTTCTTC. This translates into CAWSPQGAGNEQFF. The gene calls are TRBV30 and TRBJ2-1; 8 bases match TRBD1. Unmatched junction bases numbered 6, after V lost 2 bases and J lost 6 bases. The CDR3 extends over 14 amino acids. Germline CDR1 GTSNPN, CDR2 SVGIG (reference sequence).

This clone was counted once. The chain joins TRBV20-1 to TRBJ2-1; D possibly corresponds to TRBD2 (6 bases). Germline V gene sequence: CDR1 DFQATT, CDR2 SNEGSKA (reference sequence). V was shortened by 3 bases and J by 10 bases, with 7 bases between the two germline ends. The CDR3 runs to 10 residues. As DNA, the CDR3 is TGCAGTGCTAGCCGGGGGGAGCAGTTCTTC. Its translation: CSASRGEQFF.

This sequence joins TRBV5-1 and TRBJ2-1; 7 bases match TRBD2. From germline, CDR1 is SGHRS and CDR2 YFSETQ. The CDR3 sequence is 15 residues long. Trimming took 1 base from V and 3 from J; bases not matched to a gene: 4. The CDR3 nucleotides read TGCGCCAGCAGCTTGAGCCGGGGGGACTACAATGAGCAGTTCTTC. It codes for CASSLSRGDYNEQFF.

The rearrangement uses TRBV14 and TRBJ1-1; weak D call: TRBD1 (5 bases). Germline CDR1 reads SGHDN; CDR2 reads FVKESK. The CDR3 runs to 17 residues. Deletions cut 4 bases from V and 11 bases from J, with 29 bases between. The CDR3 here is CASSPLPTGTLSNEAFF. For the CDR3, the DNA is TGTGCCAGCAGCCCCTTACCGACCGGGACTCTATCGAATGAGGCTTTCTTT.

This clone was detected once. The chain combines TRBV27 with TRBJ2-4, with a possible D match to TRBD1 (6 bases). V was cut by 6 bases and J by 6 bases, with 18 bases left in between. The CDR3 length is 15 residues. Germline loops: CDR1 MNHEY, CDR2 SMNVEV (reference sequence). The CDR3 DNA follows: TGTGCCAGCAGACCAGACAGGACGATCGGAAACATTCAGTACTTC. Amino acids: CASRPDRTIGNIQYF.

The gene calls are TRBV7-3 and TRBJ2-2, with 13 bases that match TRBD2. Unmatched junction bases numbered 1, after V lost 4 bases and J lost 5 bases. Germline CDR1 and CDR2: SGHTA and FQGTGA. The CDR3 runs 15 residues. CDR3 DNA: TGTGCCAGCAGCTCGGGACTAGCGGGGACCGGGGAGCTGTTTTTT. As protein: CASSSGLAGTGELFF.

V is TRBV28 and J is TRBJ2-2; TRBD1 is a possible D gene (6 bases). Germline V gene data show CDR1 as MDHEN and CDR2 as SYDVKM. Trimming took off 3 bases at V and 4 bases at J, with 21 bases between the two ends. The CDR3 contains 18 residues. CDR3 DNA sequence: TGTGCCAGCAGTTTGGACCTAACAGGGCTTGAGGGCACCGGGGAGCTGTTTTTT. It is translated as CASSLDLTGLEGTGELFF.

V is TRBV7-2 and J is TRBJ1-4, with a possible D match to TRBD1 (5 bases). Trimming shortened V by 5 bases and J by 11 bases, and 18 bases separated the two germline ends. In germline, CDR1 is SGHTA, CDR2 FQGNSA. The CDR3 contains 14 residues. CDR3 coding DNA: TGTGCCAGCAGCCCGACGGGGGGGACGGAGAAACTGTTTTTT. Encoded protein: CASSPTGGTEKLFF.